This T cell receptor (beta chain) is from a study of post-analysis software for immune sequencing data. Study results and caveats: Patients carried several TRBV segments more frequently than controls did, and TRBV5-6, TRBV5-1 and TRBV20-1 were among them.

Regarding this clonotype: Its antigen remains unidentified.

Germline V gene data show CDR1 as LGHDT and CDR2 as YNNKEL (reference sequence). CDR3 size: 18 residues. J lost 1 base, V lost 1 base, and 3 bases had no gene match. Unique molecular identifiers were built into the TCR beta cDNA libraries. Starting from roughly 1 to 10 million T cells, the study yielded roughly 0.5 million cDNA molecules. TCRdb processed the PCR reads anew with MiXCR; each CDR3 protein has one entry. The data show about 820,000 distinct CDR3 sequences, around 50% seen once. The chain carries TRBV3-1 and TRBJ2-1; 14 bases match TRBD2. Sample: blood. This clonotype was obtained from a girl aged 10 to 17 with multiple sclerosis. As DNA, the CDR3 is TGTGCCAGCAGCCAAGTCCGACTAGCGGGAGGGTCCTACAATGAGCAGTTCTTC. This gives the protein CASSQVRLAGGSYNEQFF.